The entry below gives a single TCR beta chain sequence along with its context. The sample is drawn from a study of blood T cell repertoires in COVID-19. About the research overall: Acute and convalescent COVID-19 samples came from the United States, Italy and Spain. T cells, B-cell-depleted T cells, or PBMCs supplied cDNA or gDNA.

As handled by the study authors: Amplification of reference gene primers provided the estimated nucleated cell counts. The assay was immunoSEQ multiplex PCR, and TCRdb's table has in-frame clones only and misses some. The D gene and trimming were derived from the DNA, and the V and J assignments and clone size from that table. This table holds 140,000 or so clones, 88% found once. In germline, CDR1 is LGHDT, CDR2 YNNKEL (reference sequence). Trimming stripped 1 base from V and 8 bases from J, with 12 bases between. The CDR3 covers 13 residues. The receptor's source is a man in his 70s with acute or convalescent COVID-19. Sequenced input: peripheral blood. The chain uses TRBV3-1 (or the pseudogene TRBV3-2) and TRBJ2-7, with D possibly being TRBD1 (6 bases). The CDR3 sequence is CASSQGGGGKQYF. In DNA, the CDR3 is TGTGCCAGCAGCCAAGGAGGGGGTGGTAAGCAGTACTTC.